This T cell receptor beta chain is from a study of T cell responses to AZD1222 COVID-19 vaccine. Whole-study results and caveats: Baseline seropositivity occurred in only a handful of AZD1222 recipients. Close to half of all spike-specific TCRs reportedly target regions of the variants that are unmutated. Vaccination with two AZD1222 doses was followed by a rise in Spike-specific TCR breadth and depth.

Pooling was applied to second doses at about 4 or about 12 weeks. Produced via immunoSEQ multiplex PCR; TCRdb's table is partial and in-frame only. The sample has tens of thousands of clones, roughly 90% seen once; the top ten hold approximately 2.5%. Losses at the gene ends were 5 bases for V and 2 bases for J; bases not matched to a gene: 2. Germline V gene sequence: CDR1 LNHDA, CDR2 SQIVND (reference sequence). The length of the CDR3 is 14 residues. Concerning this clone itself: The antigen is unknown.

This sequence joins TRBV19 and TRBJ1-4, with 7 bases that match TRBD1. This clonotype was obtained from an adult who received the AZD1222 COVID-19 vaccine. Sequences were derived from peripheral blood, sampled 28 days after the second AZD1222 dose. The CDR3, as DNA: TGTGCCAGTAGTGCGGGACAGACTAATGAAAAACTGTTTTTT. Residues: CASSAGQTNEKLFF.